This TCR beta chain was identified in a study of resident and recirculating memory T cells in vitiligo. Study background: Shave-biopsy epidermis from lesional and nonlesional skin was sequenced alongside PBMCs. Genomic DNA was extracted from whole homogenized samples, with no cell sorting.

TCRdb keeps only in-frame clones here, not all; method: immunoSEQ multiplex PCR. The repertoire has some 70,000 clones, roughly nine tenths of them found once; the top ten carry 4.9%. Looked up from germline, CDR1 is LNHDA and CDR2 is SQIVND (reference sequence). The CDR3 loop spans 12 amino acids. V lost 5 bases, J lost 4 bases, and 6 bases lay in between. Stability required unchanged lesions during the previous 6 months. Patients who had received treatment within the previous three months were excluded. This TCR was recovered from a male donor with vitiligo. What was sequenced was blood. V usage is TRBV19 and J usage is TRBJ1-5; D might be TRBD1 (5 bases). CDR3 nucleotide sequence: TGTGCCAGTAGTCAGGGAAATCAGCCCCAGCATTTT. Translation gives CASSQGNQPQHF.